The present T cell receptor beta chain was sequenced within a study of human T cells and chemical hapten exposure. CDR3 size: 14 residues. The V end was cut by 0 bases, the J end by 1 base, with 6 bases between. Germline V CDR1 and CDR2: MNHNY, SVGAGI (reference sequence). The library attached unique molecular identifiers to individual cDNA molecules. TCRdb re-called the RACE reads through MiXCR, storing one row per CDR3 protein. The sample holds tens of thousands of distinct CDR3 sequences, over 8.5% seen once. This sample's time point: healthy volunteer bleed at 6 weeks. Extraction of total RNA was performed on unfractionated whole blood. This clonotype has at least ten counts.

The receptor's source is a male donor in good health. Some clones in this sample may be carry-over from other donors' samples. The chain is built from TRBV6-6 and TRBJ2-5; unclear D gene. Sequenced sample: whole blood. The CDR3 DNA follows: TGTGCCAGCAGTTACTCGGCGGTCCAAGAGACCCAGTACTTC. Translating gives CASSYSAVQETQYF.